Presented here are 6 T cell receptor beta chains from one specimen sequenced in a study of long-term antiretroviral therapy in people with HIV. Survey-level resolution applied to immunoSEQ assay v3.0. The data were produced by immunoSEQ multiplex PCR, yet TCRdb's version contains in-frame clones alone and is incomplete. The sample holds 35,000 to 40,000 clones, 94% seen once. Sequencing used unsorted PBMCs, obtained 4.1 years after starting antiretroviral therapy. These receptors originate from a woman between 50 and 59 years old with HIV.

This clone was recorded a few times. This chain connects TRBV2 to TRBJ1-2; D is perhaps TRBD1 (6 bases). This CDR3 has 14 amino acids. Between the trimmed V and J ends, which lost 4 bases and 3 bases, there was a span of 12 bases. From germline, CDR1 is SNHLY and CDR2 FYNNEI. The CDR3 is CASSAGGAYYGYTF. The CDR3 DNA follows: TGTGCCAGCAGTGCGGGGGGCGCATACTATGGCTACACCTTC.

The chain links TRBV5-1 to TRBJ1-1; D is unresolved. The V end was cut by 4 bases, the J end by 1 base, with 11 bases between. The CDR3 spans 14 residues. Germline lookup yields CDR1 SGHRS and CDR2 YFSETQ. CDR3 residues: CASSEDARNTEAFF. The CDR3 coding sequence is TGCGCCAGCAGCGAGGACGCAAGGAACACTGAAGCTTTCTTT.

CDR3 bases: TGTGCCAGCAGCCCTGCGGGGTCGGGGGGCTACACCTTC. Amino acids: CASSPAGSGGYTF. The chain carries TRBV5-6 and TRBJ1-2; D uncertain. This CDR3 spans 13 amino acids. Trimming removed 4 bases at V and 8 bases at J, with 15 bases between. In germline, CDR1 is SGHDT, CDR2 YYEEEE.

V usage is TRBV6-1 and J usage is TRBJ1-5, with TRBD1 as a possible D gene (5 bases). Deletions cut 5 bases from V and 4 bases from J, with 12 bases between. CDR3 size: 14 residues. In germline, CDR1 is MNHNS, CDR2 SASEGT. The CDR3 is CASSIRDGNQPQHF. CDR3 coding DNA: TGTGCCAGCAGTATCCGGGACGGGAATCAGCCCCAGCATTTT.

The V and J genes are TRBV10-3 and TRBJ2-5, with D possibly TRBD2 on 5 matching bases. V was trimmed by 4 bases and J by 5 bases, leaving 11 bases between them. Germline loops: CDR1 ENHRY, CDR2 SYGVKD. The CDR3 is made up of 13 amino acids. Here the CDR3 reads CAISAYGLETQYF. CDR3 DNA sequence: TGTGCCATCAGTGCCTATGGACTCGAGACCCAGTACTTC.

V gene TRBV11-2 combines with J gene TRBJ2-1; no definite D call. CDR3 length equals 14 residues. The germline V and J ends were trimmed by 7 bases and 1 base, with 11 bases remaining between them. The germline CDR1 and CDR2 sequences are SGHAT and FQNNGV. The DNA for the CDR3 is TGTGCCAGCACCCCGGGTTCTTCCTACAATGAGCAGTTCTTC. This encodes CASTPGSSYNEQFF.